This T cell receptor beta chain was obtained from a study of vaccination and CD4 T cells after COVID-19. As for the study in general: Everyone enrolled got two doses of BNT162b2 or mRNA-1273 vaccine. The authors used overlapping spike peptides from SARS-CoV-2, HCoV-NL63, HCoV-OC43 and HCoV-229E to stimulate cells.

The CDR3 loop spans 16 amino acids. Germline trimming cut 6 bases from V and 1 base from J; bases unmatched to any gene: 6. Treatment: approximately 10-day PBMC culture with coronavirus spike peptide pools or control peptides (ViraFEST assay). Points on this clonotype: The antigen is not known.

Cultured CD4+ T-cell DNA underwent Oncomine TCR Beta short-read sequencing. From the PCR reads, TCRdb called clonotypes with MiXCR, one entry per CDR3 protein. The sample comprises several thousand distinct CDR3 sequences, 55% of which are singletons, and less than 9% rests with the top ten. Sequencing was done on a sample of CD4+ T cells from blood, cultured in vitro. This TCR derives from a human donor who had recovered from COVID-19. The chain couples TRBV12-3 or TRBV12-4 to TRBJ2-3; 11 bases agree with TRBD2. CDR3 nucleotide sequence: TGTGCCAGCAGCCGAACGGGACTAGCGGGCACAGATACGCAGTATTTT. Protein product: CASSRTGLAGTDTQYF.